The present T cell receptor beta chain was sequenced within a study of CXCR3-negative and CXCR3-positive naive CD8 T cells. Study details: The dataset comprises roughly 140 million TRB reads in total, with about 1.5 +/- 0.3 million reads per library.

5' RACE with UMI labels generated the TRB cDNA libraries. TCRdb re-called the 5' RACE reads and gives one entry per CDR3 protein, without DNA. In all, the sample yields fewer than 95,000 distinct CDR3 sequences. The TCR comes from a human donor in good health. Some clones in this sample may be carry-over from other donors' samples. The sample consisted of naive CXCR3- CD8+ T cells from blood. The subset is: CD45RO-CCR7+CD27+CD95- naive CD8+ T cells lacking CXCR3 (TNR3-).

The CDR3 here is CSVEDPQGYEKLFF. J is TRBJ1-4 and V is TRBV29-1; the D call of TRBD1 rests on TCRdb alone, since no DNA is present to check it. There are 14 residues in the CDR3. Germline-derived CDR1 and CDR2 are SQVTM and ANQGSEA.